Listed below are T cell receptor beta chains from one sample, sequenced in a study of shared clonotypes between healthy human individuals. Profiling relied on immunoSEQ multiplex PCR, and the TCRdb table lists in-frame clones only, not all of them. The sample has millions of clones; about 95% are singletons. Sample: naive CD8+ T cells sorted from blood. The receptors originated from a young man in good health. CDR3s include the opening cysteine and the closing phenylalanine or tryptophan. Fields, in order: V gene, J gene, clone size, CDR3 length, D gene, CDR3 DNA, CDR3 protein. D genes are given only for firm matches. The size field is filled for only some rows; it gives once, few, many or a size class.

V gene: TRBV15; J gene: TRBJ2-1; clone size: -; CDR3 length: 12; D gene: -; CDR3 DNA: TGTGCCACCAGCGAACGGGGTTATGAGCAGTTCTTC; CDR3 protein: CATSERGYEQFF
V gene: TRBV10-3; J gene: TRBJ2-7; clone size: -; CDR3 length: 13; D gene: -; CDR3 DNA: TGTGCCACCGGGACATCGGCTATGGGGGAGCAGTACTTC; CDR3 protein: CATGTSAMGEQYF
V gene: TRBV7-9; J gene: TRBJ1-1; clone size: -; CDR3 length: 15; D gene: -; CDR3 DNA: TGTGCCAGCACCCCCCTAGGAGGGAAGGGCACTGAAGCTTTCTTT; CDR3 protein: CASTPLGGKGTEAFF
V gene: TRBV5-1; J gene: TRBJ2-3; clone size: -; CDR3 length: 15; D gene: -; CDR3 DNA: TGCGCCAGCAGATTGTGGGCAGGGGGCACAGATACGCAGTATTTT; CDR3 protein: CASRLWAGGTDTQYF
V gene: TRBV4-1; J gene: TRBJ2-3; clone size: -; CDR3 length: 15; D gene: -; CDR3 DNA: TGCGCCAGCAGTCCCAACGGACTGGGGACAGATACGCAGTATTTT; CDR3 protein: CASSPNGLGTDTQYF
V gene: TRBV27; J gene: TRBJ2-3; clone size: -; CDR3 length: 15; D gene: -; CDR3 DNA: TGTGCCAGCAGTTTCCTGGCCCTGGCGAGAGATACGCAGTATTTT; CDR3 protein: CASSFLALARDTQYF
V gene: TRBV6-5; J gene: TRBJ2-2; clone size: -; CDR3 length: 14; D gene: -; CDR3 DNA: TGTGCCAGCAGTTGGGGCGAGCGGGCCGGGGAGCTGTTTTTT; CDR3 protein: CASSWGERAGELFF
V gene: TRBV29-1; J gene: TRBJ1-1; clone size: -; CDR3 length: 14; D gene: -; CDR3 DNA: TGCAGCGTTCCCCGGCCCCCTGGGAACTCTGAAGCTTTCTTT; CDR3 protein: CSVPRPPGNSEAFF
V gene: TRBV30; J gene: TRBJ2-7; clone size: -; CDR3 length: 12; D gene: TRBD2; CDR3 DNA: TGTGCCTGGAGTGTGAGCGGGGACGAGCAGTACTTC; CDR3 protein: CAWSVSGDEQYF
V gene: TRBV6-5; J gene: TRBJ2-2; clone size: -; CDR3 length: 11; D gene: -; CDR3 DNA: TGTGCCAGCAGCCCCAGTGGGGAGCTGTTTTTT; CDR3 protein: CASSPSGELFF
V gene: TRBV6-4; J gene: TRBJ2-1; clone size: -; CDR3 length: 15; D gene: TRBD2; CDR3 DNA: TGTGCCAGCAGTGACTCCGCGGGAGGGTACAATGAGCAGTTCTTC; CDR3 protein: CASSDSAGGYNEQFF
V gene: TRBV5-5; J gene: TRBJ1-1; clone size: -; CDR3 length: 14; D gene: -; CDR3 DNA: TGTGCCAGCAGCTTTTTTGGTGAGAACACTGAAGCTTTCTTT; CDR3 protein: CASSFFGENTEAFF
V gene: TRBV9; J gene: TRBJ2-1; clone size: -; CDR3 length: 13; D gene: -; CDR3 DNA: TGTGCCAGCAGCACCGGGGGCGGGACACTTCAGTTCTTC; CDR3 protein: CASSTGGGTLQFF
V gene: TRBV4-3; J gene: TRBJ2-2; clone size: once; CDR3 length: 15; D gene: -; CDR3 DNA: TGCGCCAGCAGCCCACAAGGACTGAACACCGGGGAGCTGTTTTTT; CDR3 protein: CASSPQGLNTGELFF
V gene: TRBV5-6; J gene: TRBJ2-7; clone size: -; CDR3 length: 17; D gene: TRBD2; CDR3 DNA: TGTGCCAGCAGCTTGGCCGTACTAGCGGGGGACTCCTACGAGCAGTACTTC; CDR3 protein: CASSLAVLAGDSYEQYF
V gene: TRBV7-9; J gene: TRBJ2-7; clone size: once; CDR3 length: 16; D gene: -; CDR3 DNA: TGTGCCAGCAGCTTAGCGCTTGGACTATTCTCCTACGAGCAGTACTTC; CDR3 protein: CASSLALGLFSYEQYF
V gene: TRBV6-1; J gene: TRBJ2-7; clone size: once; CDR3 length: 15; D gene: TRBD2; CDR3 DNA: TGTGCCAGCAGTGGAGCGGGAGTCTCCGCCTACGAGCAGTACTTC; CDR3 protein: CASSGAGVSAYEQYF
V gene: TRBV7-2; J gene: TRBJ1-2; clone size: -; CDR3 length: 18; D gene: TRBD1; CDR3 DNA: TGTGCCAGCAGCTTAGCTGGGACAGGGGGACCGACGGACTATGGCTACACCTTC; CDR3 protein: CASSLAGTGGPTDYGYTF
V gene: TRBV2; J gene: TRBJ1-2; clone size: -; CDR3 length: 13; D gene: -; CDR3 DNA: TGTGCCAGCAGTGATAACAGAAACTATGGCTACACCTTC; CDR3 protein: CASSDNRNYGYTF
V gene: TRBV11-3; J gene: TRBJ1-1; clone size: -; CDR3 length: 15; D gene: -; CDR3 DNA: TGTGCCAGCAGCCTTTCCGGGGTTTTGAACACTGAAGCTTTCTTT; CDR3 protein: CASSLSGVLNTEAFF
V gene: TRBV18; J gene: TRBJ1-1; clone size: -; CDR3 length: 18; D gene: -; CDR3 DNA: TGTGCCAGCTCACCAGAAGGGGGAGCAGGGGAGGGGAACACTGAAGCTTTCTTT; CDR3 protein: CASSPEGGAGEGNTEAFF
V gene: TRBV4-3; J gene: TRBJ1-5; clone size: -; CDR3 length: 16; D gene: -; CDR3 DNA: TGCGCCAGCAGCCAAGATGATAGTAGGGGGGCCCAGCCCCAGCATTTT; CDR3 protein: CASSQDDSRGAQPQHF
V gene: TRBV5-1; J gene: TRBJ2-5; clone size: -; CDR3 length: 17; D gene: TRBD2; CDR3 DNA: TGCGCCAGCAGCTTGGAGGCCAGCCTAGCGGCCCAAGAGACCCAGTACTTC; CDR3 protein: CASSLEASLAAQETQYF
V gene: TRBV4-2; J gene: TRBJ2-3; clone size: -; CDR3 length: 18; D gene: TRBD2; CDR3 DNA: TGTGCCAGCAGCCAAGATTTCCTTCCGGGGGGGCCGACAGATACGCAGTATTTT; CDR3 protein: CASSQDFLPGGPTDTQYF
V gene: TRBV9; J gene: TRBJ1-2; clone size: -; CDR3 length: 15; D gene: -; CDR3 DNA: TGTGCCAGCAGCGTAGGGGTCAGGGAAGACTATGGCTACACCTTC; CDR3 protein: CASSVGVREDYGYTF
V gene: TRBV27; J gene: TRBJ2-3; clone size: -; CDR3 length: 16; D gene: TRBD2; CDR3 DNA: TGTGCCAGCAGTTTAACGACTAGCGGGGAGGTAGATACGCAGTATTTT; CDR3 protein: CASSLTTSGEVDTQYF
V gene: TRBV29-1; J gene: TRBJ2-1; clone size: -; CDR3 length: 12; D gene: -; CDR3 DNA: TGCAGCGTTGGCGGGACAGCCGTGGAGCAGTTCTTC; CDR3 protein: CSVGGTAVEQFF
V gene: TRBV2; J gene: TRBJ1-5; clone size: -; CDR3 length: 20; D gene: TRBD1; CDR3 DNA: TGTGCCAGCAGTGAAGGTCCGATGGCAGGGGGTCTTGTTAGCAATCAGCCCCAGCATTTT; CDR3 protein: CASSEGPMAGGLVSNQPQHF
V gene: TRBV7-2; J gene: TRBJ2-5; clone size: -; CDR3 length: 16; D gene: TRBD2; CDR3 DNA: TGTGCCAGCAGCGAATGGACTAGCGGGAGGGAAGAGACCCAGTACTTC; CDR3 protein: CASSEWTSGREETQYF
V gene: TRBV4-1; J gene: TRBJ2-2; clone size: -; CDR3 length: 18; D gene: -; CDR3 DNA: TGCGCCAGCAGCCAAGAAAGGGTGGGAGAAGGGGACACCGGGGAGCTGTTTTTT; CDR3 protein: CASSQERVGEGDTGELFF
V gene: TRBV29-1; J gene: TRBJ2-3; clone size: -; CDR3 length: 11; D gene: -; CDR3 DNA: TGCAGCGTTAGGGCCACAGATACGCAGTATTTT; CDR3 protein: CSVRATDTQYF
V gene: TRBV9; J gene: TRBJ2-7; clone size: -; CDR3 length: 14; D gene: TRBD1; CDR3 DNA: TGTGCCAGCAGCCCCGGGACAGGAGCCTACGAGCAGTACTTC; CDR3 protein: CASSPGTGAYEQYF
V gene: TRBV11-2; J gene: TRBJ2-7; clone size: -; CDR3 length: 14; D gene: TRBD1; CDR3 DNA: TGTGCCAGCAGCCCGGGACAGGGCTCCTACGAGCAGTACTTC; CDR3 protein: CASSPGQGSYEQYF
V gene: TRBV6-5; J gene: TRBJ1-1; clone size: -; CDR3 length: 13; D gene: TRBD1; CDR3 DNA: TGTGCCAGCAGTCCAGGGACAGCGCCTGAAGCTTTCTTT; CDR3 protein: CASSPGTAPEAFF
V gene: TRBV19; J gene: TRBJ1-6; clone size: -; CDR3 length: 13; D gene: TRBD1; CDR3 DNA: TGTGCCACCGCGACAGGGGATCATTCACCCCTCCACTTT; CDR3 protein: CATATGDHSPLHF
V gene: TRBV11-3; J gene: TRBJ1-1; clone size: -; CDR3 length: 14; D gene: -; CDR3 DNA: TGTGCCAGCAGCTTCGGGACGGGGAACACTGAAGCTTTCTTT; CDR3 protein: CASSFGTGNTEAFF
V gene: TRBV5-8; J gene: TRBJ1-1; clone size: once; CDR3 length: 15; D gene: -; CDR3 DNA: TGTGCCAGCAGCTTGACGGGGACCTGGGACACTGAAGCTTTCTTT; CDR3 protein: CASSLTGTWDTEAFF
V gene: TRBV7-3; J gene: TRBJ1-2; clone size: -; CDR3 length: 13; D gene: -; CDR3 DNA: TGTGCCAGCAGCTTTGTTAGTGGCTATGGCTACACCTTC; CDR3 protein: CASSFVSGYGYTF
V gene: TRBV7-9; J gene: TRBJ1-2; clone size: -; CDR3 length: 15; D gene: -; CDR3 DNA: TGTGCCAGCAGCCAGGCCCAGGGTGAAAGCTATGGCTACACCTTC; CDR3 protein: CASSQAQGESYGYTF
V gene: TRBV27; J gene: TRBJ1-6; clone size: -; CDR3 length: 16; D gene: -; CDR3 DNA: TGTGCCAGCAGTTTTGCCTCAGGGTCCTATAATTCACCCCTCCACTTT; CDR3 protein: CASSFASGSYNSPLHF
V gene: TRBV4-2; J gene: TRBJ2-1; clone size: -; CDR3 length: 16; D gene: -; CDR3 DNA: TGTGCCAGCAGCCCGAGCAGCCAGGGGAAGGACAATGAGCAGTTCTTC; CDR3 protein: CASSPSSQGKDNEQFF
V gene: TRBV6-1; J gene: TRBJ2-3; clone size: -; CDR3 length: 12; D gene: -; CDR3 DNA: TGTGCCAGTTCAGATTGGGGAGATACGCAGTATTTT; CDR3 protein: CASSDWGDTQYF
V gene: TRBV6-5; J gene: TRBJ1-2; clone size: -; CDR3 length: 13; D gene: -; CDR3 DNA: TGTGCCAGCAGTTACGGGCAGGGTGACGGCTACACCTTC; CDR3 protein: CASSYGQGDGYTF
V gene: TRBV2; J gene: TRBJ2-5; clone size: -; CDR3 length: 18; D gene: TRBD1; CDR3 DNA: TGTGCCAGCAGTGAAGCGTTAGGGACAGGTCCGTACCAAGAGACCCAGTACTTC; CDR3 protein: CASSEALGTGPYQETQYF
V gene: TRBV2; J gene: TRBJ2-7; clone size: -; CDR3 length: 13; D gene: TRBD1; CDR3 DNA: TGTGCCAGCAGTCTTGACAGGGCCTACGAGCAGTACTTC; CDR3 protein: CASSLDRAYEQYF